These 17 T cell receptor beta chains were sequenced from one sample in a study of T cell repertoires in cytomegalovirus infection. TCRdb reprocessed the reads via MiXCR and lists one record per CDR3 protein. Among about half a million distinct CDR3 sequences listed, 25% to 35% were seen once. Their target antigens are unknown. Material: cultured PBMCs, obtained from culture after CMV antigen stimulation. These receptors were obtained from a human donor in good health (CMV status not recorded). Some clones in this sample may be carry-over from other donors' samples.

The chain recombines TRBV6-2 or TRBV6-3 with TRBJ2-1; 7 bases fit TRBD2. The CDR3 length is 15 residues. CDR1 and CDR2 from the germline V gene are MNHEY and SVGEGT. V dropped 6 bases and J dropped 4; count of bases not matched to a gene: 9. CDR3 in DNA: TGTGCCAGCAGCGCTGCGGGAGTAATGTACAATGAGCAGTTCTTC. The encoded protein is CASSAAGVMYNEQFF.

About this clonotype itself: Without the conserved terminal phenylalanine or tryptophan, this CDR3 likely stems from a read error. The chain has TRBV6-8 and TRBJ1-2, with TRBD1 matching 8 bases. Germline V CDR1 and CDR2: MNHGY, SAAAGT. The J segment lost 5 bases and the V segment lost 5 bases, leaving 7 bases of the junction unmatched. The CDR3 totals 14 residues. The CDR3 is CASSVRRTGYGYTV. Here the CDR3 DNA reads TGTGCCAGCAGTGTAAGACGGACAGGGTATGGCTACACCGTC.

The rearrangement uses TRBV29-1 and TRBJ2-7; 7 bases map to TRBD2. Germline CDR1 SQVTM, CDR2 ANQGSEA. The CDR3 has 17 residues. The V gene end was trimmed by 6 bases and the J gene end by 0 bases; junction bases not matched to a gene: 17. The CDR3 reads CSVIRRIGGGISYEQYF. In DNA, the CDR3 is TGCAGCGTGATAAGGAGGATTGGCGGGGGTATCTCCTACGAGCAGTACTTC.

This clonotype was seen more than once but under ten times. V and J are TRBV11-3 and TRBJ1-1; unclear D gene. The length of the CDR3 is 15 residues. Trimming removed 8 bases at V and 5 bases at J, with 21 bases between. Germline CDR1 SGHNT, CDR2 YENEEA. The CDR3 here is CASESPSSLPTEAFF. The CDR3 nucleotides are TGTGCCAGCGAATCCCCATCGTCTCTTCCAACTGAAGCTTTCTTT. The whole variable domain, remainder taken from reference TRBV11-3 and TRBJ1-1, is EAGVVQSPRYKIIEKKQPVAFWCNPISGHNTLYWYLQNLGQGPELLIRYENEEAVDDSQLPKDRFSAERLKGVDSTLKIQPAELGDSAVYLCASESPSSLPTEAFFGQGTRLTVV.

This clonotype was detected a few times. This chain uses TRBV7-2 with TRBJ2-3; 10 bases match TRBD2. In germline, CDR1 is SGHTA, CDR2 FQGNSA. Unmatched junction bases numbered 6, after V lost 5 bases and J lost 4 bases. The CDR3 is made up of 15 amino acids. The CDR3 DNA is TGTGCCAGCAGCAGACCTGGACTAGCGGCAGATACGCAGTATTTT. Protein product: CASSRPGLAADTQYF.

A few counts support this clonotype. The chain's CDR3 is CASSNAGQPSGANVLTF. In nucleotides, the CDR3 is TGTGCCAGCAGTAATGCGGGACAGCCCTCTGGGGCCAACGTCCTGACTTTC. The chain couples TRBV28 to TRBJ2-6, with D perhaps matching TRBD1 (7 bases). The CDR3 has 17 residues. V lost 5 bases and J 0 bases, leaving 14 bases between the germline ends. CDR1 and CDR2 from the germline V gene are MDHEN and SYDVKM.

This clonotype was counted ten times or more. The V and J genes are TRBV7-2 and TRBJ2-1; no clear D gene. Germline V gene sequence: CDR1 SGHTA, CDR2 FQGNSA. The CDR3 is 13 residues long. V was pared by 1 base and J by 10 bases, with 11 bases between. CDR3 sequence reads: CASSLVQTLEQFF. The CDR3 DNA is TGTGCCAGCAGCTTAGTTCAGACGCTGGAGCAGTTCTTC.

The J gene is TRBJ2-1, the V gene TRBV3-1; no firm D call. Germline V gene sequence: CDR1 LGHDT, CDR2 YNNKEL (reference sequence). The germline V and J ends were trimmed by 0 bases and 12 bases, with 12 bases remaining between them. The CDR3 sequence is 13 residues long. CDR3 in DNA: TGTGCCAGCAGCCAAGATGTGCGTATAGGGCAGTTCTTC. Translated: CASSQDVRIGQFF.

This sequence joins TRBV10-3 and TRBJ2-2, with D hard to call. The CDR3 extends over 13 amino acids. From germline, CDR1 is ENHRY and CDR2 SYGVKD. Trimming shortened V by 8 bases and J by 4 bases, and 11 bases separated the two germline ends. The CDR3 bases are TGTGCCATCCAGGAAACGAGCACCGGGGAGCTGTTTTTT. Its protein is CAIQETSTGELFF.

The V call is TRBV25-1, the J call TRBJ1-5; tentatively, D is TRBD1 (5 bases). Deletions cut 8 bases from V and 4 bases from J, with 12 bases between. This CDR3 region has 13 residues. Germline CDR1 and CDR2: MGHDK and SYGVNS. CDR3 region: CASGLSGNQPQHF. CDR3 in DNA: TGTGCCAGCGGACTATCAGGGAATCAGCCCCAGCATTTT. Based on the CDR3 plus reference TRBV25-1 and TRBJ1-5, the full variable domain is EADIYQTPRYLVIGTGKKITLECSQTMGHDKMYWYQQDPGMELHLIHYSYGVNSTEKGDLSSESTVSRIRTEHFPLTLESARPSHTSQYLCASGLSGNQPQHFGDGTRLSIL.

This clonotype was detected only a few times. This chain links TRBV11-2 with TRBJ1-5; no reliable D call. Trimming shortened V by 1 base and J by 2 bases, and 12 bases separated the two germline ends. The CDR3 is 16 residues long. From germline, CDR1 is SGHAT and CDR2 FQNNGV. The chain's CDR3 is CASSLGARARNQPQHF. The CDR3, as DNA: TGTGCCAGCAGCTTAGGGGCCCGGGCCCGCAATCAGCCCCAGCATTTT. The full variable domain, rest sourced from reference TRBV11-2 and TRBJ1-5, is EAGVAQSPRYKIIEKRQSVAFWCNPISGHATLYWYQQILGQGPKLLIQFQNNGVVDDSQLPKDRFSAERLKGVDSTLKIQPAKLEDSAVYLCASSLGARARNQPQHFGDGTRLSIL.

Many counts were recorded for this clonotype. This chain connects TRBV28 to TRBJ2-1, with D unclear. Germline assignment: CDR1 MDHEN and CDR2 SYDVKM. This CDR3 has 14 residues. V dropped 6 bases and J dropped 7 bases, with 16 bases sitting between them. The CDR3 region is CASSPFYSRNEQFF. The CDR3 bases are TGTGCCAGCAGCCCTTTTTATAGCCGAAATGAGCAGTTCTTC.

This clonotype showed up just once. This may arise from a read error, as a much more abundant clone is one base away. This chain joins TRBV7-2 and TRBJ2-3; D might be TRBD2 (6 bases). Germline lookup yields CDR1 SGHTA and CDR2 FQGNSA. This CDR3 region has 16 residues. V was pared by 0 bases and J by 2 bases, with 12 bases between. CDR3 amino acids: CASSLARGGHTDTQYF. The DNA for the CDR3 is TGTGCCAGCAGCTTAGCGCGGGGCGGGCACACAGATACGCAGTATTTT. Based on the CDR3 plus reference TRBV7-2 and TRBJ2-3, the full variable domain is GAGVSQSPSNKVTEKGKDVELRCDPISGHTALYWYRQSLGQGLEFLIYFQGNSAPDKSGLPSDRFSAERTGGSVSTLTIQRTQQEDSAVYLCASSLARGGHTDTQYFGPGTRLTVL.

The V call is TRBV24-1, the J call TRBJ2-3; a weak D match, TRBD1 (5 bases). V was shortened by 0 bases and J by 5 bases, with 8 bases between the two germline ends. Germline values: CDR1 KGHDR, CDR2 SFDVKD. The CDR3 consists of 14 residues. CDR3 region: CATSDLGAKDTQYF. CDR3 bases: TGTGCCACCAGTGATTTGGGGGCGAAAGATACGCAGTATTTT.

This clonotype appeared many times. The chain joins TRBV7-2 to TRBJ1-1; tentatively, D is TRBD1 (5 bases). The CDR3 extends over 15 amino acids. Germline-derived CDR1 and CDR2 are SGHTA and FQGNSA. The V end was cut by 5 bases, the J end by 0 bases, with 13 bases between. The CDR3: CASSVGTLVNTEAFF. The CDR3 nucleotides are TGTGCCAGCAGCGTTGGGACTCTCGTGAACACTGAAGCTTTCTTT.

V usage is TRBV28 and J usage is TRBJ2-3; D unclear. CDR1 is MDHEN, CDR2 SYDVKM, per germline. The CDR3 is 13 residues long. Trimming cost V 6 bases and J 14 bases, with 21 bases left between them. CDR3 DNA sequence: TGTGCCAGCAGCCGACGCCCTTTGGTGTTGCCGTATTTT. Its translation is CASSRRPLVLPYF.

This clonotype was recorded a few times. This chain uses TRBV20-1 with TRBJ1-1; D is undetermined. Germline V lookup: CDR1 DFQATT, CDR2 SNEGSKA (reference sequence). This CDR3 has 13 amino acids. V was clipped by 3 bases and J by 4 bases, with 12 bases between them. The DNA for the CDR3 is TGCAGTGCTAGGGGCAGTATTCTCACTGAAGCTTTCTTT. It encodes CSARGSILTEAFF.